This T cell receptor (beta chain) derives from a study of cytomegalovirus exposure and HLA in healthy donors. Study-level results: Previous analysis showed most TCR beta V segments were productive about 90% or about 30% of the time. A later analysis associated about 18,000 TCR beta sequences with HLA alleles at a 0.05 false discovery rate. In a later analysis, several top co-occurrence clusters appeared linked to parvovirus B19, influenza, CMV and Epstein-Barr virus.

Germline V gives CDR1 MNHNS, CDR2 SASEGT. Between the trimmed V and J ends, which lost 5 bases and 3 bases, there was a span of 14 bases. CDR3 size: 15 residues. The PCR ran on 60 Vbeta and 13 Jbeta primers. Clones were sequenced by immunoSEQ multiplex PCR, and TCRdb holds only the in-frame ones, with some missing. Counted here are about 170,000 clones, approximately 81% occurring once; the ten biggest clones make up 0.38%. This clone was seen just once. The target antigen is unknown. This receptor was identified in a boy aged 2 to 10 in good health and CMV-seronegative. Sequenced input: PBMCs. The chain uses TRBV6-1 and TRBJ1-5, with D maybe TRBD1 (6 bases). CDR3 DNA sequence: TGTGCCAGCAGTTGGATTGGACAGCTCAATCAGCCCCAGCATTTT. This encodes CASSWIGQLNQPQHF.